The 12 T cell receptor beta chains given below trace back to one sample, sequenced in a study of blood T cell repertoires in COVID-19 (dated by TCRdb to the early 2020s). To prepare the library, the immunoSEQ multiplex PCR assay was applied. Imported from immuneACCESS, the table was reduced by TCRdb to in-frame sequences with V and J called. These copies leave out some clones; in studies compared against another copy, an unresolved V gene accounts for under half, and the cause of the remainder is not known. Counted in this sample were approximately 300,000 clones; 87% of them appeared once. Of the sample, 2% to 2.5% is held by the ten largest clones. The sample was peripheral blood. These receptors were obtained from a woman aged 50 to 60 who had recovered from COVID-19.

This clone was detected a few times. The V gene is TRBV9, the J gene TRBJ2-2; 7 positions agree with TRBD2. Losses at the gene ends were 4 bases for V and 6 bases for J; bases not matched to a gene: 15. This CDR3 is 17 amino acids long. From germline, CDR1 is SGDLS and CDR2 YYNGEE. The CDR3 nucleotides are TGTGCCAGCAGCTATCCTAGAGGGAGGGTGGGCGCCGGGGAGCTGTTTTTT. It is translated as CASSYPRGRVGAGELFF.

The rearrangement uses TRBV5-8 and TRBJ1-4; D not resolved. This CDR3 has 18 residues. Germline assignment: CDR1 SGHTS and CDR2 YDEGEE. The ends were cut back, 0 bases at V and 5 bases at J, with 20 bases in the middle. The CDR3 protein is CASSLVPHRTGLNEKLFF. In DNA, the CDR3 is TGTGCCAGCAGCTTGGTACCCCACAGAACCGGCTTAAATGAAAAACTGTTTTTT.

As regards this clone: This CDR3 is also generated by other DNA sequences in the sample. The rearrangement uses TRBV5-1 and TRBJ2-3; tentative D call: TRBD2 (6 bases). This CDR3 is built from 15 residues. Germline CDR1 SGHRS, CDR2 YFSETQ. The ends were cut back, 4 bases at V and 0 bases at J, with 12 bases in the middle. As DNA, the CDR3 is TGCGCCAGCAGCCTGCAGCGGGCTAGCACAGATACGCAGTATTTT. Protein sequence: CASSLQRASTDTQYF.

The chain is built from TRBV14 and TRBJ2-5; the D gene is possibly TRBD1 (5 bases). Germline CDR1 SGHDN, CDR2 FVKESK. There are 16 residues in the CDR3. V was shortened by 4 bases and J by 1 base, with 16 bases between the two germline ends. The CDR3: CASSRANRPPQETQYF. The CDR3 bases are TGTGCCAGCAGCCGGGCCAACAGGCCGCCCCAAGAGACCCAGTACTTC.

The V gene is TRBV5-1, the J gene TRBJ1-1; 10 nucleotides line up with TRBD1. V lost 4 bases to trimming and J lost 2 bases; unmatched junction nucleotides: 8. CDR3 length equals 16 residues. The germline CDR1 and CDR2 sequences are SGHRS and YFSETQ. The CDR3 bases are TGCGCCAGCAGCCAAGAAAGACAGGGGGCTAACACTGAAGCTTTCTTT. Residues: CASSQERQGANTEAFF.

The chain carries TRBV7-8 and TRBJ2-5; TRBD2 matches 8 bases. The CDR3 is made up of 16 amino acids. V shed 3 bases, J shed 2 bases, and the junction held 8 bases outside the gene matches. CDR1 SGHVS and CDR2 FQNEAQ come from the germline V gene. CDR3: CASSFGGAVEQETQYF. The CDR3, as DNA: TGTGCCAGCAGCTTCGGGGGGGCAGTCGAGCAAGAGACCCAGTACTTC.

A few counts support this clone. The chain links TRBV27 to TRBJ2-5; no firm D call. Between the trimmed V and J ends, which lost 6 bases and 5 bases, there was a span of 13 bases. This CDR3 is built from 13 residues. Looked up from germline, CDR1 is MNHEY and CDR2 is SMNVEV (reference sequence). CDR3 sequence: CASRPDVQETQYF. Here the CDR3 DNA reads TGTGCCAGCAGGCCCGATGTCCAGGAGACCCAGTACTTC.

The rearrangement uses TRBV5-5 and TRBJ2-7, with 8 bases that match TRBD1. J lost 4 bases, V lost 7 bases, and 7 bases had no gene match. Germline V lookup: CDR1 SGHKS, CDR2 YYEKEE (reference sequence). This CDR3 has 13 residues. The CDR3 DNA reads TGTGCCAGCGCGGGACAGGTAGGGTACGAGCAGTACTTC. Translated, it gives CASAGQVGYEQYF.

This chain connects TRBV10-3 to TRBJ2-7; the D is unclear. Trimming cost V 4 bases and J 0 bases, with 13 bases left between them. CDR1 is ENHRY, CDR2 SYGVKD, per germline. This CDR3 spans 15 amino acids. CDR3: CAISVRGHNSYEQYF. The CDR3 coding sequence is TGTGCCATCAGTGTTCGTGGGCACAACTCCTACGAGCAGTACTTC.

The chain has TRBV3-1 (or the pseudogene TRBV3-2) and TRBJ2-2; TRBD2 agrees at 9 bases. Losses at the gene ends were 0 bases for V and 6 bases for J; bases not matched to a gene: 5. Germline V gives CDR1 LGHDT, CDR2 YNNKEL (reference sequence). The CDR3 consists of 16 residues. The CDR3 loop reads CASSQDRLAGSGELFF. The CDR3 nucleotides are TGTGCCAGCAGCCAAGATCGTCTAGCGGGGTCCGGGGAGCTGTTTTTT.

This chain links TRBV6-2 or TRBV6-3 with TRBJ1-1, with a possible D match to TRBD1 (5 bases). Between the trimmed V and J ends, which lost 5 bases and 4 bases, there was a span of 14 bases. The CDR3 runs to 14 residues. CDR1 MNHEY and CDR2 SVGEGT come from the germline V gene. CDR3 coding DNA: TGTGCCAGCAGTCGGAACAGGTACCTCACTGAAGCTTTCTTT. It specifies CASSRNRYLTEAFF.

The genes are TRBV10-2 and TRBJ1-6; D gene uncertain. Trimming stripped 5 bases from V and 0 bases from J, with 11 bases between. CDR1 and CDR2 (germline): WSHSY, SAAADI. CDR3 length equals 16 residues. For the CDR3, the DNA is TGCGCCAGCAGTCTCAGGCCGAGCTCCTATAATTCACCCCTCCACTTT. This codes for CASSLRPSSYNSPLHF.